The clone carrying this TCR beta chain occurred a few times. CDR3 size: 13 residues. With 5 bases clipped from V and 6 bases from J, the junction kept 4 bases outside the gene matches. CDR1 is WNHNN, CDR2 SYGVQD, per germline (reference sequence). TCRdb processed the 5' RACE reads anew with MiXCR; each CDR3 protein has one entry. This table has 250,000 to 300,000 distinct CDR3 sequences, about 5.2% appearing once. The data were obtained in a study of T cells after yellow fever vaccination. The sequences come from CD4+ T cells sorted from PBMCs, collected on the day of the yellow fever booster vaccination. The source of this sequence is a man aged 18 to 30 who received the YFV17D yellow fever vaccine. The chain is built from TRBV10-1 and TRBJ2-1; TRBD1 matches at 7 bases. The CDR3 nucleotides read TGCGCCAGCAGTTACCGGGACAGCAATGAGCAGTTCTTC. Protein product: CASSYRDSNEQFF.